What follows are 5 T cell receptor beta chains derived from one specimen sequenced in a study of cytomegalovirus exposure and HLA in healthy donors. Amplification used 60 Vbeta primers and 13 Jbeta primers. TCRdb keeps only in-frame clones here, not all; method: immunoSEQ multiplex PCR. Among 170,000 or so clones listed, around 80% were seen once. The specimen was PBMCs. These TCRs come from a man in his forties or fifties in good health and CMV-seropositive.

The chain combines TRBV10-2 with TRBJ2-7; 7 bases match TRBD2. CDR1 and CDR2 from the germline V gene are WSHSY and SAAADI. CDR3 size: 15 residues. J gave up 0 bases and V 7 bases, and 9 bases lay outside the gene matches. CDR3 bases: TGCGCCAGCAACACCTTGGGGGGGGACTCCTACGAGCAGTACTTC. Amino acid sequence: CASNTLGGDSYEQYF.

The J gene is TRBJ2-1, the V gene TRBV16; D remains unclear. CDR1 and CDR2 from the germline V gene are KGHSY and FQNENV. There are 13 residues in the CDR3. The V and J ends lost 4 bases and 5 bases respectively, with 9 bases between them. The CDR3 here is CASSRDWDNEQFF. In DNA, the CDR3 is TGTGCCAGCAGCCGTGACTGGGACAATGAGCAGTTCTTC.

The V call is TRBV6-5, the J call TRBJ1-1; 7 bases match TRBD1. Germline V gene sequence: CDR1 MNHEY, CDR2 SVGAGI. CDR3 length: 15 amino acids. The trim removed 5 bases at V and 1 base at J, leaving 7 bases unmatched. CDR3 coding DNA: TGTGCCAGCAGTGGTACAGGGGCGCGGAACACTGAAGCTTTCTTT. As protein: CASSGTGARNTEAFF.

The chain uses TRBV12-5 and TRBJ2-1; tentatively, D is TRBD2 (5 bases). CDR3 size: 13 residues. Between the trimmed V and J ends, which lost 0 bases and 7 bases, there was a span of 7 bases. Germline CDR1 reads LGHNT; CDR2 reads FRNRAP. The CDR3 loop is CASGLVTGNEQFF. In DNA, the CDR3 is TGTGCTAGTGGTTTGGTAACGGGAAATGAGCAGTTCTTC.

The genes are TRBV20-1 and TRBJ2-7; weak D call: TRBD1 (5 bases). Germline loops: CDR1 DFQATT, CDR2 SNEGSKA (reference sequence). CDR3 size: 11 residues. Trimming left V 5 bases short and J 5 bases short, with 10 bases between. The CDR3 here is CSARLGDEQYF. The CDR3 bases are TGCAGTGCTCGTCTAGGGGACGAGCAGTACTTC.